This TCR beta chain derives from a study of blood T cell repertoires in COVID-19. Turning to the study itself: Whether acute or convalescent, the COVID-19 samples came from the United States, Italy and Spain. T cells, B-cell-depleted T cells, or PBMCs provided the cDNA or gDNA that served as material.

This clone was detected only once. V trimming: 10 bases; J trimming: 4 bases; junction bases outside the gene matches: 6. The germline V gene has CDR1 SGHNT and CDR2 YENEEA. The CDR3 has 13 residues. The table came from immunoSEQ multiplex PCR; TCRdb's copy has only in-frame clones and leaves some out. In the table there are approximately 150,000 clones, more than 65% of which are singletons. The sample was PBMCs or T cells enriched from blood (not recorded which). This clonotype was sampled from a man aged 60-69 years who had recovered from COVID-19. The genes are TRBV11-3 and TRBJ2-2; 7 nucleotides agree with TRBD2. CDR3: CATSREGTGELFF. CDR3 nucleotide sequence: TGTGCCACGTCCAGGGAGGGCACCGGGGAGCTGTTTTTT.